The rows below give T cell receptor beta chains drawn from one sample of a study of T cell responses to AZD1222 COVID-19 vaccine. Data came from immunoSEQ multiplex PCR; TCRdb stores just in-frame clones and leaves some out. The data show over 100,000 clones, 70% to 90% seen once. The sample here was peripheral blood, taken on day 0 of AZD1222 vaccination. All receptors derive from an adult in good health. The CDR3 runs from the conserved cysteine through the conserved F or W.

cdr3_aa | j_call | v_call
CASSISVPGLAGGGDTQYF | TRBJ2-3 | TRBV19
CASSQITTSGRSDTQYF | TRBJ2-3 | TRBV7-3
CASSLNGASGNTIYF | TRBJ1-3 | TRBV13
CASSERLQAFF | TRBJ1-1 | TRBV6-1
CASSLGPSGTYEQYF | TRBJ2-7 | TRBV27
CASSPSDRSYGYTF | TRBJ1-2 | TRBV11-2
CASRDRSRLAGGTDTQYF | TRBJ2-3 | TRBV2
CASSQGTGRSYGYTF | TRBJ1-2 | TRBV3-1/TRBV3-2
CASSLSANTEAFF | TRBJ1-1 | TRBV5-1
CASRARLMGNQPQHF | TRBJ1-5 | TRBV2
CAAGLAGVRAGELFF | TRBJ2-2 | TRBV10-1
CSVTSGSNEQFF | TRBJ2-1 | TRBV29-1
CASSPRLAGGYEQFF | TRBJ2-1 | TRBV7-9
CASSQDRGSNKETQYF | TRBJ2-5 | TRBV4-3
CASSLYTEAFF | TRBJ1-1 | TRBV7-9
CASSSISRTGRNYGYTF | TRBJ1-2 | TRBV28
CGTDREGGNTEAFF | TRBJ1-1 | TRBV7-9
CASSLGAGGRTDTQYF | TRBJ2-3 | TRBV7-9
CASSQQTDTQYF | TRBJ2-3 | TRBV3-1/TRBV3-2
CATSDSNRESGELFF | TRBJ2-2 | TRBV24-1
CASSLDGGAETQYF | TRBJ2-5 | TRBV7-2
CASSQAGPSYEQYF | TRBJ2-7 | TRBV7-8